Each of the 31 T cell receptor beta chains below was sequenced from the same sample in a study of T-cell reconstitution after alpha-beta-depleted transplantation in children. Preparation of the TCRbeta library used unique molecular identifiers. TCRdb fed the PCR reads into MiXCR, producing one record per CDR3 protein. The sample consists of approximately 120,000 distinct CDR3 sequences, more than 9.5% of them appearing once. This material consisted of PBMCs, mostly from graft donor cells, taken 180 days after TCRalphabeta/CD19-depleted stem cell transplant. The source is a girl under three years old who had a stem cell transplant for combined immunodeficiency, so the T cells may come from the graft donor.

This chain uses TRBV18 with TRBJ1-3, with TRBD1 matching 8 bases. Trimming took 2 bases from V and 6 from J; bases not matched to a gene: 3. Germline values: CDR1 KGHSH, CDR2 LQKENI. This CDR3 spans 14 amino acids. CDR3 sequence: CASSPETGENTIYF. The DNA of the CDR3 is TGTGCCAGCTCACCAGAGACAGGGGAAAACACCATATATTTT. The whole variable domain, filled in from reference TRBV18 and TRBJ1-3, reads NAGVMQNPRHLVRRRGQEARLRCSPMKGHSHVYWYRQLPEEGLKFMVYLQKENIIDESGMPKERFSAEFPKEGPSILRIQQVVRGDSAAYFCASSPETGENTIYFGEGSWLTVV.

J is TRBJ2-1 and V is TRBV15; 10 bases align to TRBD1. From germline, CDR1 is LNHNV and CDR2 YYDKDF (reference sequence). The CDR3 contains 17 residues. Germline trimming cut 0 bases from V and 8 bases from J; bases unmatched to any gene: 10. DNA of the CDR3: TGTGCCACCAGCAGAGATCGAAAGGGACAGGGGTATGATGAGCAGTTCTTC. Translating gives CATSRDRKGQGYDEQFF.

The sample holds many counts of this clonotype. V is TRBV5-6 and J is TRBJ2-3; no firm D call. Germline CDR1 is SGHDT and CDR2 is YYEEEE. The CDR3 is made up of 15 amino acids. V was cut by 1 base and J by 7 bases, with 16 bases left in between. The CDR3: CASSLLGPGQYTQYF. In DNA form, the CDR3 reads TGTGCCAGCAGCTTGTTAGGCCCGGGCCAATATACGCAGTATTTT.

V and J are TRBV6-5 and TRBJ1-1; 8 nucleotides agree with TRBD1. CDR1 is MNHEY and CDR2 is SVGAGI in the germline V gene. The V gene end was trimmed by 5 bases and the J gene end by 4 bases; junction bases not matched to a gene: 9. This CDR3 has 15 residues. CDR3 amino acids: CASSHGTGGRTEAFF. The CDR3 nucleotides read TGTGCCAGCAGTCACGGGACAGGAGGCCGCACTGAAGCTTTCTTT.

This clonotype was counted a few times. CDR3 DNA sequence: TGCAGTGCTATTCCGGGGCGAGGCACCGGGGAGCTGTTTTTT. It yields the protein CSAIPGRGTGELFF. This sequence joins TRBV20-1 and TRBJ2-2; D possibly uses TRBD1 or TRBD2 (5 bases each). CDR3 length: 14 residues. Germline V lookup: CDR1 DFQATT, CDR2 SNEGSKA (reference sequence). The V end was cut by 4 bases, the J end by 4 bases, with 13 bases between.

This clonotype was counted a few times. The chain uses TRBV28 and TRBJ2-3; D possibly corresponds to TRBD1 (6 bases). Germline assignment: CDR1 MDHEN and CDR2 SYDVKM. The CDR3 is made up of 16 amino acids. The V and J ends lost 8 bases and 0 bases respectively, with 18 bases between them. CDR3 in DNA: TGTGCCAGCGCCCATTGGACAGACACCAGCACAGATACGCAGTATTTT. Translated: CASAHWTDTSTDTQYF.

The chain carries TRBV5-4 and TRBJ2-7, with D possibly being TRBD1 or TRBD2 (5 bases each). The length of the CDR3 is 14 residues. Trimming pared 3 bases from V and 3 bases from J, leaving 13 bases between. In germline, CDR1 is SGHNT, CDR2 YYREEE (reference sequence). CDR3 amino acids: CASSSGLPCYEQYF. CDR3 in DNA: TGTGCCAGCAGCTCGGGGCTCCCCTGCTACGAGCAGTACTTC.

This chain joins TRBV20-1 and TRBJ2-4, with 10 bases matching TRBD1. The CDR3 spans 15 residues. V gave up 8 bases and J gave up 6 bases; unmatched junction bases: 13. Germline V lookup: CDR1 DFQATT, CDR2 SNEGSKA (reference sequence). Here the CDR3 reads CSLPGQGILRNIQYF. The CDR3 DNA reads as TGCAGTTTACCGGGACAGGGGATATTGCGAAACATTCAGTACTTC.

At least ten counts were recorded for this clonotype. The chain employs TRBV10-3 and TRBJ2-3; perhaps TRBD1 as D (6 bases). The CDR3 extends over 17 amino acids. Deletions cut 1 base from V and 0 bases from J, with 14 bases between. Germline CDR1 reads ENHRY; CDR2 reads SYGVKD. The CDR3 nucleotides are TGTGCCATCAGTGAGTGGGACACCGCTCGGAGCACAGATACGCAGTATTTT. As protein: CAISEWDTARSTDTQYF.

This clonotype was detected only a few times. V and J are TRBV4-3 and TRBJ1-1; 10 nucleotides match TRBD1. The CDR3 extends over 15 amino acids. CDR1 is LGHNA, CDR2 YSLEER, per germline. The ends lost 2 bases at V and 5 bases at J; junction bases unmatched: 5. CDR3 residues: CASSQTWTGGTEAFF. CDR3 bases: TGCGCCAGCAGCCAAACTTGGACAGGGGGGACTGAAGCTTTCTTT.

This clonotype was seen a few times. The chain joins TRBV12-3 or TRBV12-4 to TRBJ2-7, with 7 bases aligning to TRBD1. V lost 6 bases to trimming and J lost 1 base; unmatched junction nucleotides: 9. This CDR3 has 15 amino acids. The CDR3: CASRSGQAMSYEQYF. CDR3 nucleotides: TGTGCCAGCAGGTCTGGACAGGCAATGTCCTACGAGCAGTACTTC.

This clonotype occurred a few times. The genes are TRBV20-1 and TRBJ1-6, with TRBD1 identical over 10 bases. This CDR3 comprises 14 residues. The germline V gene has CDR1 DFQATT and CDR2 SNEGSKA (reference sequence). The trim removed 5 bases at V and 8 bases at J, leaving 6 bases unmatched. The CDR3 region is CSAWSGQGHSPLHF. For the CDR3, the DNA is TGCAGTGCTTGGTCGGGACAGGGGCATTCACCCCTCCACTTT.

The chain combines TRBV10-3 with TRBJ2-3; 11 nucleotides match TRBD2. The V segment lost 3 bases and the J segment 6 bases; nucleotides outside the gene matches: 5. In germline, CDR1 is ENHRY, CDR2 SYGVKD. The CDR3 sequence is 15 residues long. CDR3: CAISELAGAGDTQYF. For the CDR3, the DNA is TGTGCCATCAGTGAACTAGCGGGGGCCGGGGATACGCAGTATTTT.

This clonotype has only a few counts. The V call is TRBV29-1, the J call TRBJ1-2, with 12 bases fitting TRBD1. Germline V CDR1 and CDR2: SQVTM, ANQGSEA. The CDR3 covers 14 residues. Trimming took 0 bases from V and 6 from J; bases not matched to a gene: 2. The CDR3 protein is CSVEDGTGGNGYTF. The CDR3 DNA reads as TGCAGCGTTGAAGATGGGACAGGGGGCAATGGCTACACCTTC.

V usage is TRBV6-2 or TRBV6-3 and J usage is TRBJ2-3; a possible D gene is TRBD2 (6 bases). The CDR3 totals 20 residues. Looked up from germline, CDR1 is MNHEY and CDR2 is SVGEGT. V lost 0 bases, J lost 3 bases, and 25 bases lay in between. CDR3 in amino acids: CASSYSNQGGPLGVTDTQYF. In DNA form, the CDR3 reads TGTGCCAGCAGTTACTCGAACCAGGGAGGCCCACTCGGCGTGACAGATACGCAGTATTTT.

This chain links TRBV6-2 or TRBV6-3 with TRBJ2-3; perhaps D is TRBD1 or TRBD2 (6 bases each). V gave up 2 bases and J gave up 2 bases, with 20 bases separating them. The CDR3 has 18 residues. The germline CDR1 and CDR2 sequences are MNHEY and SVGEGT. The CDR3 reads CASSYPLSPGADTDTQYF. The CDR3 DNA is TGTGCCAGCAGTTACCCTCTAAGCCCGGGGGCGGACACAGATACGCAGTATTTT.

This clonotype was recorded at least ten times. The chain recombines TRBV28 with TRBJ2-3; D uncertain. Trimming left V 6 bases short and J 4 bases short, with 2 bases between. This CDR3 contains 10 residues. Germline V CDR1 and CDR2: MDHEN, SYDVKM. This chain's CDR3 is CASSSDTQYF. CDR3 bases: TGTGCCAGCAGCTCAGATACGCAGTATTTT. The variable domain in full, with the rest retrieved from reference TRBV28 and TRBJ2-3, is DVKVTQSSRYLVKRTGEKVFLECVQDMDHENMFWYRQDPGLGLRLIYFSYDVKMKEKGDIPEGYSVSREKKERFSLILESASTNQTSMYLCASSSDTQYFGPGTRLTVL.

As for this clonotype: This may arise from a read error, as a much more abundant clone is one base away. The gene calls are TRBV20-1 and TRBJ2-5; the D gene is possibly TRBD1 (6 bases). Germline loops: CDR1 DFQATT, CDR2 SNEGSKA (reference sequence). With 0 bases removed from V and 0 bases from J, the gap between germline ends came to 14 bases. The length of the CDR3 is 16 residues. CDR3 nucleotide sequence: TGCAGTGCTAGAGATTTGGGACACCGGTACCAAGAGACCCAGTACTTC. This codes for CSARDLGHRYQETQYF.

Only a few counts were recorded for this clonotype. The genes are TRBV29-1 and TRBJ1-3; D not certain. Trimming shortened V by 6 bases and J by 0 bases, and 12 bases separated the two germline ends. CDR3 length: 14 residues. The V gene's germline CDR1 is SQVTM and CDR2 ANQGSEA. CDR3 in amino acids: CSVIDSSSGNTIYF. CDR3 nucleotide sequence: TGCAGCGTGATAGACTCGAGCTCTGGAAACACCATATATTTT.

The chain has TRBV29-1 and TRBJ2-2, with D possibly matching TRBD1 (5 bases). The CDR3 sequence is 13 residues long. Germline lookup yields CDR1 SQVTM and CDR2 ANQGSEA. Trimming removed 6 bases from V and 2 bases from J, with 10 bases in between. This CDR3 reads CSVLDTNTGELFF. CDR3 DNA sequence: TGCAGCGTACTGGACACCAACACCGGGGAGCTGTTTTTT.

This chain connects TRBV6-5 to TRBJ2-2, with a possible D match to TRBD1 (5 bases). V was pared by 6 bases and J by 6 bases, with 14 bases between. CDR1 is MNHEY and CDR2 is SVGAGI in the germline V gene. The CDR3 spans 14 residues. The CDR3: CASRPPGLPGELFF. CDR3 coding DNA: TGTGCCAGCAGGCCCCCAGGGCTCCCCGGGGAGCTGTTTTTT.

This chain links TRBV3-1 with TRBJ2-6, with 13 bases matching TRBD2. Germline values: CDR1 LGHDT, CDR2 YNNKEL (reference sequence). The CDR3 has 16 residues. With V trimmed by 7 bases and J by 2 bases, 2 bases remained unmatched. This CDR3 is CASTGLAGAGANVLTF. The CDR3 DNA reads as TGTGCCAGCACCGGACTAGCGGGGGCTGGGGCCAACGTCCTGACTTTC.

There are many counts of this clonotype. V gene TRBV12-3 or TRBV12-4 combines with J gene TRBJ2-7, with 7 bases matching TRBD1. After removal of 3 bases from V and 0 bases from J, the junction contained 11 bases not matched to a gene. This CDR3 spans 17 amino acids. The CDR3 region is CASSFGGLDRSSYEQYF. The CDR3 bases are TGTGCCAGCAGTTTTGGGGGCCTGGACAGGAGCTCCTACGAGCAGTACTTC.

The V gene is TRBV7-2, the J gene TRBJ2-3, with 12 bases aligning to TRBD1. The germline CDR1 and CDR2 sequences are SGHTA and FQGNSA. V gave up 1 base and J gave up 5 bases; unmatched junction bases: 4. The CDR3 loop spans 16 amino acids. In DNA form, the CDR3 reads TGTGCCAGCAGCTTAGTCGGGACAGGGGGCGTAGATACGCAGTATTTT. Encoded protein: CASSLVGTGGVDTQYF. Variable domain in full (rest from reference TRBV7-2 and TRBJ2-3): GAGVSQSPSNKVTEKGKDVELRCDPISGHTALYWYRQSLGQGLEFLIYFQGNSAPDKSGLPSDRFSAERTGGSVSTLTIQRTQQEDSAVYLCASSLVGTGGVDTQYFGPGTRLTVL.

The genes are TRBV3-1 and TRBJ2-1; the D gene is possibly TRBD2 (7 bases). The V end lost 0 bases, the J end lost 4 bases, and 22 bases lay between the germline ends. The CDR3 covers 19 residues. Germline assignment: CDR1 LGHDT and CDR2 YNNKEL (reference sequence). CDR3 in amino acids: CASSQDLESWGGRYNEQFF. The CDR3 DNA reads TGTGCCAGCAGCCAAGATTTGGAAAGTTGGGGGGGCCGTTACAATGAGCAGTTCTTC.

This clonotype has ten or more counts. This rearrangement joins TRBV5-6 to TRBJ2-2; D uncertain. There are 11 residues in the CDR3. Germline loops: CDR1 SGHDT, CDR2 YYEEEE. Trimming took 4 bases from V and 7 from J, leaving 5 bases between them. CDR3 coding DNA: TGTGCCAGCAGCCTCAGCGGGGAGCTGTTTTTT. The encoded protein is CASSLSGELFF. Supplemented by reference TRBV5-6 and TRBJ2-2, the full variable domain reads DAGVTQSPTHLIKTRGQQVTLRCSPKSGHDTVSWYQQALGQGPQFIFQYYEEEERQRGNFPDRFSGHQFPNYSSELNVNALLLGDSALYLCASSLSGELFFGEGSRLTVL.

This clonotype was seen a handful of times. V is TRBV6-2 or TRBV6-3 and J is TRBJ2-1; D is perhaps TRBD1 (5 bases). Per germline, CDR1 MNHEY and CDR2 SVGEGT. Trimming removed 2 bases at V and 7 bases at J, with 9 bases between. The CDR3 runs to 13 residues. The DNA for the CDR3 is TGTGCCAGCAGTTACGGCAGGGTTAATGAGCAGTTCTTC. It yields the protein CASSYGRVNEQFF.

This clonotype has ten or more counts. V usage is TRBV7-2 and J usage is TRBJ2-7; 12 positions match TRBD2. Per germline, CDR1 SGHTA and CDR2 FQGNSA. The CDR3 runs to 16 residues. J gave up 1 base and V 5 bases, and 6 bases lay outside the gene matches. The CDR3 DNA follows: TGTGCCAGCAGCAGAGCCGGGACTAGCGGGTCCTACGAGCAGTACTTC. Translating gives CASSRAGTSGSYEQYF.

This clonotype has a handful of counts. The chain uses TRBV20-1 and TRBJ2-1; TRBD2 aligns across 15 bases. V lost 3 bases, J lost 6 bases, and 18 bases stayed unmatched. CDR1 is DFQATT and CDR2 is SNEGSKA in the germline V gene (reference sequence). The CDR3 has 20 amino acids. DNA of the CDR3: TGCAGTGCTAGGGCCACCGGGACTAGCGGGAGGAAGCACCTCCCCAATGAGCAGTTCTTC. It is translated as CSARATGTSGRKHLPNEQFF.

This clonotype was detected ten times or more. The chain recombines TRBV18 with TRBJ2-2; 7 bases are a match to TRBD1. CDR1 and CDR2 (germline): KGHSH, LQKENI. CDR3 size: 15 residues. Trimming took 5 bases from V and 1 from J; bases not matched to a gene: 4. This chain's CDR3 is CASSIRTGNTGELFF. The CDR3 bases are TGTGCCAGCTCAATTCGGACAGGGAACACCGGGGAGCTGTTTTTT.

This clonotype was counted a few times. This chain joins TRBV24-1 and TRBJ2-4; D ambiguous. Germline V gene data show CDR1 as KGHDR and CDR2 as SFDVKD. The CDR3 length is 12 residues. Trimming cost V 2 bases and J 7 bases, with 5 bases left between them. As DNA, the CDR3 is TGTGCCACCAGTGATTCGAGTAACATTCAGTACTTC. This codes for CATSDSSNIQYF.